A selection of T cell receptor beta chains follows, all from one sample in a study of post-analysis software for immune sequencing data. TCRdb recomputed calls from the PCR reads with MiXCR, one row per CDR3 protein. The repertoire includes some 370,000 distinct CDR3 sequences, about a third of them detected once, and about an eighth sits in the top ten. The sequenced material came from blood. The source is a girl between 10 and 17 years old with multiple sclerosis. Each CDR3 is given with its conserved first and last residue. A D gene is named only where the DNA matches it firmly. Clone size appears in some rows only: once, few, many, or a class for an expanded clone.

TRBD2,TRBV12-3/TRBV12-4,NA,TRBJ2-3,TGTGCCAGCAACGCACCGGGACTAGCATCGTCAGATACGCAGTATTTT,CASNAPGLASSDTQYF
NA,TRBV5-1,NA,TRBJ1-2,TGCGCCAGCAGCCCTACAGGCGACCAGGCACTAGGCTATGGCTACACCTTC,CASSPTGDQALGYGYTF
TRBD1,TRBV5-1,NA,TRBJ1-6,TGCGCCAGCAGCCTGGAACGGACAGGGAGTGGATTACCCCTCCACTTT,CASSLERTGSGLPLHF
TRBD1,TRBV6-5,NA,TRBJ2-7,TGTGCCAGCAGGAGGGACAGTTTTTTCTCCTACGAGCAGTACTTC,CASRRDSFFSYEQYF
NA,TRBV7-2,NA,TRBJ2-5,TGTGCCAGCAGCCTAGGGGGGAGAGGTCAAGAGACCCAGTACTTC,CASSLGGRGQETQYF
NA,TRBV12-3/TRBV12-4,NA,TRBJ2-3,TGTGCCAGCAGTTTTCTCGGAGAGAGCACAGATACGCAGTATTTT,CASSFLGESTDTQYF
NA,TRBV6-5,NA,TRBJ2-1,TGTGCCAGCAGTTTTGGGGGGGGCCAGGACAATGAGCAGTTCTTC,CASSFGGGQDNEQFF
NA,TRBV12-3/TRBV12-4,few,TRBJ2-1,TGTGCCAGCAGTGTCCCGCCGAGGAGGAATGAGCAGTTCTTC,CASSVPPRRNEQFF
NA,TRBV20-1,NA,TRBJ2-2,TGCAGTGCCAGAACGAGAGACTGGAACACCGGGGAGCTGTTTTTT,CSARTRDWNTGELFF
NA,TRBV20-1,once,TRBJ1-5,TGCAGTGCTAGAGTCCCTCCGAGGGAATCGCGGGGAGTTAGCAATCAGCCCCAGCATTTT,CSARVPPRESRGVSNQPQHF
NA,TRBV9,NA,TRBJ1-6,TGTGCCAGCAGCCCGCAGGGGAGGACGGATAATTCACCCCTCCACTTT,CASSPQGRTDNSPLHF
NA,TRBV7-3,NA,TRBJ2-7,TGTGCCAGCAGCTTATCGGGACACAGCTCCTACGAGCAGTACTTC,CASSLSGHSSYEQYF
NA,TRBV6-5,NA,TRBJ2-7,TGTGCCAGCAGTTACGGGATAAAGGACTACGAGCAGTACTTC,CASSYGIKDYEQYF
NA,TRBV12-3/TRBV12-4,few,TRBJ1-4,TGTGCCAGCAGTTTCCGTTCAACTAATGAGAAACTGTTTTTT,CASSFRSTNEKLFF
NA,TRBV2,few,TRBJ2-7,TGTGCCAGCAGGCTACATCCCTACGAGCAGTACTTC,CASRLHPYEQYF
TRBD1,TRBV9,NA,TRBJ1-1,TGTGCCAGCAGCGTTACAGGGGGCGGACACACTGAAGCTTTCTTT,CASSVTGGGHTEAFF
TRBD2,TRBV7-3,many,TRBJ2-5,TGTGCCAGCAGCCCAGGACTAGCCGTCGAGACCCAGTACTTC,CASSPGLAVETQYF
TRBD2,TRBV12-3/TRBV12-4,NA,TRBJ2-3,TGTACCAGCAGTCCGGCAACGGGGGGTCTAGGCACAGATACGCAGTATTTT,CTSSPATGGLGTDTQYF
NA,TRBV20-1,NA,TRBJ2-5,TGCAGTGCTAGAGAAGGAGGCGCCCAGTACTTC,CSAREGGAQYF
NA,TRBV28,NA,TRBJ1-4,TGTGCCAGCAGGCCCCTACAAAACACCAATGAAAAACTGTTTTTT,CASRPLQNTNEKLFF
NA,TRBV7-6,few,TRBJ1-5,TGTGCCAGCAGCCTAGGGGCTGCTGGGGGCGATCAGCCCCAGCATTTT,CASSLGAAGGDQPQHF
NA,TRBV6-1,few,TRBJ1-5,TGTGCCAGCAGTGAAGAAGACCTCGGGGTATATAGCAATCAGCCCCAGCATTTT,CASSEEDLGVYSNQPQHF
NA,TRBV9,NA,TRBJ1-2,TGTGCCAGCAGCCCCGCGCTGAACTATGGCTACACCTTC,CASSPALNYGYTF
TRBD1,TRBV20-1,NA,TRBJ2-4,TGCAGTGCTCGAGAGGGACAGGGGAACATTCAGTACTTC,CSAREGQGNIQYF
NA,TRBV14,NA,TRBJ1-1,TGTGCCAGCAGCCCCGAATTGGGTAGCACTGAAGCTTTCTTT,CASSPELGSTEAFF
TRBD1,TRBV20-1,NA,TRBJ2-7,TGCAGTGCTGCTTGGGGACAGGGATTGAGCTACGAGCAGTACTTC,CSAAWGQGLSYEQYF
NA,TRBV3-1,few,TRBJ2-7,TGTGCCAGCAGCTCGGCCCCCTACGAGCAGTACTTC,CASSSAPYEQYF